This TCR beta chain stems from a study of metastatic and nonmetastatic thyroid tumors. Overall study context: Where malignant and benign thyroid patients were concerned, repertoires were compared across blood and tumor or nodule tissue.

Treatment of any kind had been given to no patient before thyroid surgery. In the source study's methods: CDR3 differences across clinicopathological groups were used to build a distant-metastasis classifier for papillary thyroid cancer. TCRdb re-analyzed the PCR reads using MiXCR. These V and J calls derive from TCRdb rather than the authors' analysis. The sample contains about 7,000 clones, about 43% of which appear only once. This CDR3 has 14 residues. Germline CDR1 reads DFQATT; CDR2 reads SNEGSKA (reference sequence). V lost 6 bases and J lost 1, with 15 bases in between. Study-level results: The study reportedly found significantly higher TCR beta diversity in malignant thyroid tumors than benign nodules, in blood and tumor.

Of note for this clone: Its target is unknown.

V usage is TRBV20-1 and J usage is TRBJ2-5; TRBD1 might be the D (6 bases). The sequenced material came from tumor tissue. This clonotype was obtained from a female donor with papillary thyroid cancer or a benign thyroid nodule (not recorded which). Some clones in this sample may be carry-over from other donors' samples. The CDR3 sequence: CSAVPGHFQETQYF. The CDR3 DNA reads TGCAGTGCAGTCCCGGGACACTTCCAAGAGACCCAGTACTTC.